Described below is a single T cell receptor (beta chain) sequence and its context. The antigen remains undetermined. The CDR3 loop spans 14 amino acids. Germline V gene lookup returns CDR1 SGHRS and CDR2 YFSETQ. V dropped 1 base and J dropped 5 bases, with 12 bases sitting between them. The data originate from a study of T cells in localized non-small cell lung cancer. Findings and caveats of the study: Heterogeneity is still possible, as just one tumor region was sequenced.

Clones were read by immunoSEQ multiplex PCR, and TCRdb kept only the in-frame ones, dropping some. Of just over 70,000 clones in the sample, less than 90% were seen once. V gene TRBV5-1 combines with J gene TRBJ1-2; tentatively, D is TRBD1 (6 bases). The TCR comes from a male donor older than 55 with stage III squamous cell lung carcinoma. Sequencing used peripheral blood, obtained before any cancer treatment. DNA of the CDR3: TGCGCCAGCAGCTTGACCAGGGGTGGGTATGGCTACACCTTC. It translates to CASSLTRGGYGYTF.